Listed here are 28 T cell receptor beta chains from one sample, sequenced in a study of T cell responses to AZD1222 COVID-19 vaccine. The assay was immunoSEQ multiplex PCR, and TCRdb's table has in-frame clones only and misses some. The sample contains about 120,000 clones, about 93% of which appear only once. The sample was peripheral blood, taken 28 days after the second AZD1222 dose. The receptors were gathered from an adult who received the AZD1222 COVID-19 vaccine.

V is TRBV11-2 and J is TRBJ2-7; 10 nucleotides agree with TRBD2. CDR3 length: 16 residues. Per the germline V gene, CDR1 is SGHAT and CDR2 is FQNNGV. Trimming at V came to 2 bases and at J to 5 bases, leaving 9 bases not matched to a gene. The CDR3 DNA follows: TGTGCCAGCAGCTTATTGTCGAGCGGGAGGGGGAACGAGCAGTACTTC. Its protein product is CASSLLSSGRGNEQYF.

The chain recombines TRBV4-2 with TRBJ2-5; the match to TRBD2 covers 10 bases. Unmatched junction bases numbered 12, after V lost 4 bases and J lost 1 base. The CDR3 totals 18 residues. Per the germline V gene, CDR1 is LGHNA and CDR2 is YNFKEQ. The CDR3, as DNA: TGTGCCAGCAGCCTTAGCCCAGCGGGAGGGCAAGGCCAAGAGACCCAGTACTTC. The encoded protein is CASSLSPAGGQGQETQYF.

This sequence joins TRBV6-5 and TRBJ2-3, with TRBD2 identical over 13 bases. This CDR3 is built from 15 residues. The V and J ends lost 6 bases and 3 bases, in that order; junction bases with no gene match: 3. Germline assignment: CDR1 MNHEY and CDR2 SVGAGI. The CDR3 DNA reads TGTGCCAGCAGGGAGGGACTAGCGGGGACAGATACGCAGTATTTT. It yields the protein CASREGLAGTDTQYF.

The rearrangement joins TRBV2 to TRBJ2-1, with 8 bases matching TRBD1. CDR3 length equals 13 residues. Trimming took 11 bases from V and 8 from J; bases not matched to a gene: 11. Germline V gives CDR1 SNHLY, CDR2 FYNNEI. The CDR3: CAGRQGMADEQFF. CDR3 DNA sequence: TGTGCCGGCCGACAGGGGATGGCGGATGAGCAGTTCTTC. The full variable domain, its missing parts supplied by reference TRBV2 and TRBJ2-1, is EPEVTQTPSHQVTQMGQEVILRCVPISNHLYFYWYRQILGQKVEFLVSFYNNEISEKSEIFDDQFSVERPDGSNFTLKIRSTKLEDSAMYFCAGRQGMADEQFFGPGTRLTVL.

This chain uses TRBV6-2 or TRBV6-3 with TRBJ1-6; no definite D call. Looked up from germline, CDR1 is MNHEY and CDR2 is SVGEGT. V was shortened by 4 bases and J by 2 bases, with 9 bases between the two germline ends. This CDR3 spans 15 amino acids. The CDR3 loop reads CASSSGRTYNSPLHF. In DNA form, the CDR3 reads TGTGCCAGCAGTTCCGGCCGGACCTATAATTCACCCCTCCACTTT.

The genes are TRBV28 and TRBJ2-1, with no clear D. Trimming shortened V by 2 bases and J by 1 base, and 6 bases separated the two germline ends. The CDR3 runs 14 residues. Germline lookup yields CDR1 MDHEN and CDR2 SYDVKM. Written as DNA, the CDR3 is TGTGCCAGCAGTTTACACGGATCCTACAATGAGCAGTTCTTC. Translating it yields CASSLHGSYNEQFF.

V is TRBV7-9 and J is TRBJ1-4, with 9 bases lining up with TRBD1. V lost 5 bases, J lost 4 bases, and 8 bases stayed unmatched. Germline V gene data show CDR1 as SEHNR and CDR2 as FQNEAQ (reference sequence). The CDR3 is made up of 16 amino acids. The CDR3 DNA follows: TGTGCCAGCAGCAAAAATACAGGGGGCGATAATGAAAAACTGTTTTTT. Its translation: CASSKNTGGDNEKLFF.

In this sample, this clone turned up once. The V call is TRBV9, the J call TRBJ2-1; D gene ambiguous. The V end was cut by 0 bases, the J end by 6 bases, with 10 bases between. CDR3 length equals 14 residues. The germline CDR1 and CDR2 sequences are SGDLS and YYNGEE. The DNA for the CDR3 is TGTGCCAGCAGCGTAGCTACCCCAGCCAATGAGCAGTTCTTC. Its translation: CASSVATPANEQFF.

The count of this clone is one. The CDR3 is CASSPIANYGYTF. CDR3 coding DNA: TGTGCCAGCAGCCCCATCGCTAACTATGGCTACACCTTC. V and J are TRBV11-2 and TRBJ1-2; D is uncertain. This CDR3 contains 13 residues. V dropped 5 bases and J dropped 0 bases, with 7 bases sitting between them. Germline values: CDR1 SGHAT, CDR2 FQNNGV.

V and J are TRBV7-2 and TRBJ2-7; 7 positions agree with TRBD2. CDR1 is SGHTA and CDR2 is FQGNSA in the germline V gene. The length of the CDR3 is 15 residues. Trimming removed 8 bases from V and 3 bases from J; junction bases left unmatched: 13. Here the CDR3 DNA reads TGTGCCAGCGGGTATGGAGCGGGGCTTCACTACGAGCAGTACTTC. Translating it yields CASGYGAGLHYEQYF.

V gene TRBV18 combines with J gene TRBJ2-1; D might be TRBD2 (5 bases). The CDR3 has 13 residues. Germline CDR1 reads KGHSH; CDR2 reads LQKENI. The germline V and J ends were trimmed by 3 bases and 12 bases, with 15 bases remaining between them. The CDR3, as DNA: TGTGCCAGCTCACCGAATCAGGACTTATCGCAGTTCTTC. This codes for CASSPNQDLSQFF.

The genes are TRBV29-1 and TRBJ2-5; the D is unclear. Looked up from germline, CDR1 is SQVTM and CDR2 is ANQGSEA. V was trimmed by 7 bases and J by 5 bases, leaving 20 bases between them. The CDR3 contains 14 residues. For the CDR3, the DNA is TGCAGCGCCCGTTCGGACCCGGTAGATGAGACCCAGTACTTC. It specifies CSARSDPVDETQYF.

CDR3 sequence reads: CASSLVPRSSGNTIYF. As DNA, the CDR3 is TGTGCCAGCAGCTTGGTACCCAGGAGCTCTGGAAACACCATATATTTT. The chain uses TRBV5-4 and TRBJ1-3; D is undetermined. V was shortened by 0 bases and J by 0 bases, with 10 bases between the two germline ends. Germline CDR1 is SGHNT and CDR2 is YYREEE (reference sequence). This CDR3 region has 16 residues.

The chain joins TRBV25-1 to TRBJ1-3; 7 bases match TRBD1. Trimming took 4 bases from V and 8 from J; bases not matched to a gene: 2. CDR3 length equals 12 residues. CDR1 and CDR2 (germline): MGHDK, SYGVNS. The DNA for the CDR3 is TGTGCCAGCAGTGGACAGGGACACACCATATATTTT. This codes for CASSGQGHTIYF.

The CDR3 spells CASSQDDRWATEAFF. For the CDR3, the DNA is TGTGCCAGCAGCCAAGATGATAGGTGGGCCACTGAAGCTTTCTTT. V gene TRBV3-1 (or the pseudogene TRBV3-2) combines with J gene TRBJ1-1, with D uncertain. Between the trimmed V and J ends, which lost 0 bases and 4 bases, there was a span of 12 bases. CDR3 size: 15 residues. The germline gives CDR1 LGHDT, CDR2 YNNKEL (reference sequence).

This clone was seen only once. This chain uses TRBV19 with TRBJ2-2; 7 positions match TRBD1. Germline CDR1 is LNHDA and CDR2 is SQIVND (reference sequence). This CDR3 has 15 amino acids. The ends lost 7 bases at V and 5 bases at J; junction bases unmatched: 10. The CDR3 nucleotides are TGTGCCAGTAAAGAGGAGACAGGGTGGACCGGGGAGCTGTTTTTT. The encoded protein is CASKEETGWTGELFF.

This chain links TRBV16 with TRBJ1-1, with 9 bases matching TRBD1. The CDR3 runs 14 residues. Looked up from germline, CDR1 is KGHSY and CDR2 is FQNENV. The ends lost 8 bases at V and 6 bases at J; junction bases unmatched: 10. This CDR3 is CASGTGGAYAEAFF. The CDR3 DNA reads as TGTGCCAGCGGAACAGGGGGCGCGTATGCTGAAGCTTTCTTT.

V usage is TRBV4-2 and J usage is TRBJ2-1; D is ambiguous. Trimming took off 0 bases at V and 5 bases at J, with 8 bases between the two ends. This CDR3 has 14 amino acids. Germline V gene sequence: CDR1 LGHNA, CDR2 YNFKEQ. CDR3 sequence: CASSQEGIDNEQFF. DNA of the CDR3: TGTGCCAGCAGCCAAGAGGGCATCGACAATGAGCAGTTCTTC.

This chain uses TRBV6-2 or TRBV6-3 with TRBJ1-5; D not certain. This CDR3 is built from 14 residues. Trimming stripped 2 bases from V and 4 bases from J, with 9 bases between. CDR1 is MNHEY and CDR2 is SVGEGT in the germline V gene. In nucleotides, the CDR3 is TGTGCCAGCAGTTACATGGGCAGAAATCAGCCCCAGCATTTT. The encoded protein is CASSYMGRNQPQHF.

V is TRBV6-5 and J is TRBJ2-7; 7 bases align to TRBD1. J was trimmed by 5 bases and V by 7 bases; bases with no gene match: 14. Looked up from germline, CDR1 is MNHEY and CDR2 is SVGAGI. The CDR3 spans 15 residues. CDR3 region: CASKGLWGTANEQYF. The DNA for the CDR3 is TGTGCCAGCAAAGGATTGTGGGGGACAGCCAACGAGCAGTACTTC.

This clone was counted many times. The rearrangement links TRBV18 to TRBJ1-1; the match to TRBD1 covers 10 bases. Germline V CDR1 and CDR2: KGHSH, LQKENI. J gave up 12 bases and V 3 bases, and 13 bases lay outside the gene matches. CDR3 size: 15 residues. The CDR3 nucleotides are TGTGCCAGCTCACCCTTACCCGGGACAGGGGTTCGATCTTTCTTT. The encoded protein is CASSPLPGTGVRSFF.

The rearrangement links TRBV27 to TRBJ1-5, with a weak D call TRBD1 (5 bases). Germline CDR1 reads MNHEY; CDR2 reads SMNVEV (reference sequence). V shed 7 bases and J shed 0 bases, with 19 bases lying between them. The CDR3 loop spans 17 amino acids. The CDR3 DNA sequence: TGTGCCAGCACTCTACGATACAGGTTGGATAGCAATCAGCCCCAGCATTTT. This gives the protein CASTLRYRLDSNQPQHF.

Points on this clone: Other DNA sequences of this sample code for an identical CDR3. The genes are TRBV9 and TRBJ1-2; TRBD1 aligns across 10 bases. CDR1 is SGDLS and CDR2 is YYNGEE in the germline V gene. CDR3 length: 15 amino acids. The trim removed 4 bases at V and 2 bases at J, leaving 5 bases unmatched. Written as DNA, the CDR3 is TGTGCCAGCAGCCCGACGACAGGGGGCAACTATGGCTACACCTTC. Translated, it gives CASSPTTGGNYGYTF. The full variable domain, rest sourced from reference TRBV9 and TRBJ1-2, is DSGVTQTPKHLITATGQRVTLRCSPRSGDLSVYWYQQSLDQGLQFLIQYYNGEERAKGNILERFSAQQFPDLHSELNLSSLELGDSALYFCASSPTTGGNYGYTFGSGTRLTVV.

This chain joins TRBV9 and TRBJ2-3, with D perhaps assigned TRBD1 or TRBD2 (5 bases each). The germline V gene has CDR1 SGDLS and CDR2 YYNGEE. This CDR3 spans 13 amino acids. The V end lost 0 bases, the J end lost 4 bases, and 6 bases lay between the germline ends. The CDR3 sequence is CASSVVGADTQYF. The CDR3 DNA is TGTGCCAGCAGCGTAGTGGGGGCAGATACGCAGTATTTT.

The V call is TRBV7-9, the J call TRBJ2-7; TRBD1 aligns across 7 bases. V lost 0 bases and J lost 3; bases outside the gene matches: 11. Germline loops: CDR1 SEHNR, CDR2 FQNEAQ (reference sequence). This CDR3 contains 17 residues. Here the CDR3 reads CASSLAPTGHSSYEQYF. The CDR3 coding sequence is TGTGCCAGCAGCTTAGCCCCGACAGGGCATTCCAGCTACGAGCAGTACTTC.

The gene calls are TRBV7-2 and TRBJ1-5; no firm D call. The germline V gene encodes CDR1 SGHTA and CDR2 FQGNSA. CDR3 length: 13 amino acids. The germline V and J ends were trimmed by 3 bases and 0 bases, with 3 bases remaining between them. In DNA form, the CDR3 reads TGTGCCAGCAGCTTCTATAGCAATCAGCCCCAGCATTTT. Amino acids: CASSFYSNQPQHF.

This clone was counted once. The rearrangement links TRBV7-8 to TRBJ1-1; maybe TRBD1 (5 bases). V lost 1 base and J lost 7, with 13 bases in between. The germline gives CDR1 SGHVS, CDR2 FQNEAQ. This CDR3 contains 14 residues. CDR3 in DNA: TGTGCCAGCAGCTTAGGCCGGACGACAGATGAAGCTTTCTTT. Protein sequence: CASSLGRTTDEAFF. Variable domain in full (rest from reference TRBV7-8 and TRBJ1-1): GAGVSQSPRYKVAKRGQDVALRCDPISGHVSLFWYQQALGQGPEFLTYFQNEAQLDKSGLPSDRFFAERPEGSVSTLKIQRTQQEDSAVYLCASSLGRTTDEAFFGQGTRLTVV.

The J gene is TRBJ1-6, the V gene TRBV9, with D unclear. CDR1 is SGDLS, CDR2 YYNGEE, per germline. V gave up 3 bases and J gave up 6 bases, with 7 bases separating them. This CDR3 comprises 13 residues. CDR3 in amino acids: CASSAGGNSPLHF. The CDR3 DNA follows: TGTGCCAGCAGCGCAGGTGGTAATTCACCCCTCCACTTT. Variable domain in full (rest from reference TRBV9 and TRBJ1-6): DSGVTQTPKHLITATGQRVTLRCSPRSGDLSVYWYQQSLDQGLQFLIQYYNGEERAKGNILERFSAQQFPDLHSELNLSSLELGDSALYFCASSAGGNSPLHFGNGTRLTVT.